This TCR beta chain was sequenced during a study of tumor-infiltrating lymphocytes in glioblastoma multiforme. General observations from the study: Just one glioblastoma patient contributed to the TCR-mutation comparison. Clone frequencies may be distorted by unequal TCR transcripts per cell.

CDR3 length: 19 residues. The J segment lost 9 bases and the V segment lost 5 bases, leaving 25 bases of the junction unmatched. CDR1 and CDR2 (germline): MNHNY, SVGAGI (reference sequence). TCR beta libraries were built from RNA through three nested multiplex PCR rounds using modified ARM-PCR. Unique molecular identifiers were not described for the libraries. Each CDR3 protein gets one entry after TCRdb re-called the multiplex PCR reads with MiXCR. The data show 30,000 or so distinct CDR3 sequences, 61% seen once. This clonotype came up a few times. Its specificity is unknown. The chain links TRBV6-6 to TRBJ2-7; 10 nucleotides align to TRBD1. This clonotype originated in a male donor with glioblastoma. The sample taken for sequencing was brain tumor tissue. The CDR3 reads CASSNPSGQGWREAYMQYF. As DNA, the CDR3 is TGTGCCAGCAGTAACCCTTCGGGACAGGGGTGGCGGGAGGCCTACATGCAGTACTTC.